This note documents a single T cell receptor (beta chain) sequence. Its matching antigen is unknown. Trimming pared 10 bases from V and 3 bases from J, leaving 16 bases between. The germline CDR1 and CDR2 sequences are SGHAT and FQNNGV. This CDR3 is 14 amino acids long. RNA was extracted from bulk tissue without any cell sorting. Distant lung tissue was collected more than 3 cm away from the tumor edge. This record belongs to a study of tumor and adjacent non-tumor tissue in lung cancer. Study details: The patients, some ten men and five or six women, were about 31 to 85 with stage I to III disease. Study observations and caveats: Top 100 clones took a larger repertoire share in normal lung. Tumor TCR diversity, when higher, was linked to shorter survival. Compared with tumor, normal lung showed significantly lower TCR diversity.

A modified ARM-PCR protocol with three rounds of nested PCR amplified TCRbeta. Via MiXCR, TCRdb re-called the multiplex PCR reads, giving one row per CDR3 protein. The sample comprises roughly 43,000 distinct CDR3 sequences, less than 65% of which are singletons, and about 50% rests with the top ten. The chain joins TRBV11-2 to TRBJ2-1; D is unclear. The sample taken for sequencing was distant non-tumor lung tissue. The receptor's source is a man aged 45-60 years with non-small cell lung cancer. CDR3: CATTLENFYNEQFF. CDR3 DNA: TGTGCCACCACGCTGGAGAACTTCTACAATGAGCAGTTCTTC.